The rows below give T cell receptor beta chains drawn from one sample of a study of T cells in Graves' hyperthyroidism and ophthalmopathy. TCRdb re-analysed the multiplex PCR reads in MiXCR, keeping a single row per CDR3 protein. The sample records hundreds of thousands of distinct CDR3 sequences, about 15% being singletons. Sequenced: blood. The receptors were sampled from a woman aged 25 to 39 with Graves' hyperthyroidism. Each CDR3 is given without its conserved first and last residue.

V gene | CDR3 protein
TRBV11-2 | ASSLGAGQETQY
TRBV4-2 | ASSRELDYEQY
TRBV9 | ASSARAAPNEQF
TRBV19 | ASSLHSSSTGRDEQY
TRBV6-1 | ASSISDQPQH
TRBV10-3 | AISESPGTPNTGELF
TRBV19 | ASMAEHEQF
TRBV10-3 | AISESDYEQY
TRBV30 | AWTTGGTEAF
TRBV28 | AIWGTGELF
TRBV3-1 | ASSPTRRNGYT
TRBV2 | ASSYIPGAQAGELF
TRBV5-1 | ASSLTGAGANVLT
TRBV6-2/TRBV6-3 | ASRYTGEGQPQH
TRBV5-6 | ASSQDTSIGELF
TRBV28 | ASSPPSVWRGSRTDTQY
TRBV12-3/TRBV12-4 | ASSLARGSGELF
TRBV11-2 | ASSQKPGLWFAF
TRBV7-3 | ASSAGVLETQY
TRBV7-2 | ASSRGTYSNQPQH
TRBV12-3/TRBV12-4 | ASRPGLTSSYEQY
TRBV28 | ASRQGVSNQPQH
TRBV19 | ASRAGGLAGSRNSEQF
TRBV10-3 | ASSAGEGESEQF
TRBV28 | ASSLPGTGSGKVSETQY
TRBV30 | AWSVGTGGEQY
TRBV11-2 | ASSLEGQSSYEQY
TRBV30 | AWNRLAGADTQY
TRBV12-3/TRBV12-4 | ASSYEREGEQY
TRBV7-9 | ASSSQLRANVLT
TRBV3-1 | ASQPEGITDTQY
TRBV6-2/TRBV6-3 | ASRTVQRGEAF
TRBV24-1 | ATSDSRNTYEQY
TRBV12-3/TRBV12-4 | ASASGGGSTGELF
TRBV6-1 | ASSRGSGLGEKLF
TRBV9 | ASSTLGQGWDTIY
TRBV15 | ATSRDIGPNQPQH
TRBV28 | ASIPGGGRPGYGYT
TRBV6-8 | ASRAWGDNEQF
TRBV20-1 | SANPLRENPDTQY
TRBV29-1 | SVSGGLSNYGYT
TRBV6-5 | ASSYLSGATDTQY
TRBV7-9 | ASSLGLLGLPGGNIQY
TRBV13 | ASSSQIMGDYGYT
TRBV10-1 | ASSLPGEQPY
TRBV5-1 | ASSLLTGLYNEQF
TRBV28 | ASSLSPRRTSYEQY
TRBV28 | ASSILQNNEQF
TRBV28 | ASSSLTGVGYEQF